Sequencing of this T cell receptor beta chain was carried out in a study of blood T cell repertoires in COVID-19. As for the study in general: Both acute and convalescent COVID-19 samples were obtained from the United States, Italy and Spain. Sources were T cells, B-cell-depleted T cells, or PBMCs; the material itself was cDNA or gDNA.

Authors' methods: Scientists estimated how many nucleated cells there were by amplifying reference gene primers. Sequencing used immunoSEQ multiplex PCR; TCRdb keeps in-frame clones, though not all of them. V and J calls and clone size follow that table, whereas D and trimming were derived from the DNA. The sample has over 600,000 clones, around 90% seen once; the top ten hold about 0.26%. The CDR3 spans 11 residues. The germline V gene has CDR1 MNHEY and CDR2 SMNVEV (reference sequence). V was pared by 7 bases and J by 7 bases, with 9 bases between. The chain is built from TRBV27 and TRBJ2-3; D is possibly TRBD1 (5 bases). This clonotype was obtained from a young woman with acute or convalescent COVID-19. Material: peripheral blood. CDR3 coding DNA: TGTGCCAGCACCCAGGGTTATACGCAGTATTTT. This encodes CASTQGYTQYF.